One sample yielded the 22 T cell receptor beta chains listed below, sequenced in a study of T cells in Graves' hyperthyroidism and ophthalmopathy. The investigators amplified TCR beta CDR3 regions from RNA transcripts. First-round RT-PCR with HTBI primers amplified the TCR CDR3 region. TCRdb re-analysed the multiplex PCR reads in MiXCR, keeping a single row per CDR3 protein. The data contain hundreds of thousands of distinct CDR3 sequences, under 45% of them singletons. The sequencing sample was made of blood. The receptors stem from a woman aged 40 to 49 with Graves' hyperthyroidism.

This clonotype was detected a few times. The chain carries TRBV6-2 or TRBV6-3 and TRBJ1-2, with D hard to call. Germline-derived CDR1 and CDR2 are MNHEY and SVGEGT. There are 14 residues in the CDR3. Trimming left V 5 bases short and J 2 bases short, with 12 bases between. CDR3 loop: CASSETRANYGYTF. The CDR3 DNA reads TGTGCCAGCAGTGAAACCCGGGCCAACTATGGCTACACCTTC.

The rearrangement joins TRBV7-2 to TRBJ2-7, with a tentative D call TRBD1 (6 bases). CDR1 and CDR2 (germline): SGHTA, FQGNSA. This CDR3 is built from 15 residues. The V gene lost 8 bases and the J gene lost 2 bases, with 19 bases spanning the gap. This chain's CDR3 is CASSQNRDITYEQYF. The CDR3, as DNA: TGTGCCAGCTCTCAGAACCGGGACATAACCTACGAGCAGTACTTC.

At least ten counts were recorded for this clonotype. This chain links TRBV15 with TRBJ2-7; 9 bases fit TRBD1. The trim removed 4 bases at V and 3 bases at J, leaving 7 bases unmatched. Germline CDR1 and CDR2: LNHNV and YYDKDF (reference sequence). The CDR3 runs 15 residues. CDR3 DNA sequence: TGTGCCACCAGCAATCCCCGGGACAGGGACTACGAGCAGTACTTC. Encoded protein: CATSNPRDRDYEQYF.

J is TRBJ1-1 and V is TRBV7-6; tentatively, D is TRBD1 (5 bases). V was trimmed by 4 bases and J by 4 bases, leaving 19 bases between them. CDR3 length equals 16 residues. Germline V gene data show CDR1 as SGHVS and CDR2 as FNYEAQ. The CDR3 sequence is CASSSRGGGAVTEAFF. The CDR3 nucleotides are TGTGCCAGCAGCTCGAGGGGTGGGGGAGCGGTCACTGAAGCTTTCTTT.

The V call is TRBV9, the J call TRBJ1-6; TRBD1 matches at 7 bases. The CDR3 has 16 residues. V gave up 3 bases and J gave up 0 bases; unmatched junction bases: 3. Germline V CDR1 and CDR2: SGDLS, YYNGEE. DNA for the CDR3: TGTGCCAGCAGCGCGACAGGGCCCTCCTATAATTCACCCCTCCACTTT. Its translation is CASSATGPSYNSPLHF. The full variable domain, its missing parts supplied by reference TRBV9 and TRBJ1-6, is DSGVTQTPKHLITATGQRVTLRCSPRSGDLSVYWYQQSLDQGLQFLIQYYNGEERAKGNILERFSAQQFPDLHSELNLSSLELGDSALYFCASSATGPSYNSPLHFGNGTRLTVT.

This clonotype was counted between two and nine times. The rearrangement joins TRBV20-1 to TRBJ1-2; TRBD1 aligns across 8 bases. CDR3 length equals 15 residues. CDR1 is DFQATT and CDR2 is SNEGSKA in the germline V gene (reference sequence). Trimming at V came to 0 bases and at J to 7 bases, leaving 10 bases not matched to a gene. The chain's CDR3 is CSARDRQGPNGGYTF. The CDR3 DNA follows: TGCAGTGCTAGAGACCGACAGGGGCCCAATGGTGGCTACACCTTC.

Worth noting for this clonotype: The junction and the germline gene differ at one end; a read error may be behind it. The V call is TRBV10-3, the J call TRBJ2-7; 11 nucleotides agree with TRBD1. The CDR3 is made up of 14 amino acids. CDR1 and CDR2 (germline): ENHRY, SYGVKD. CDR3 residues: CASSFGQGANEQYF. The CDR3, as DNA: TGTGCCAGCAGTTTTGGACAGGGGGCTAACGAGCAGTACTTC.

This clonotype appeared many times. V and J are TRBV6-5 and TRBJ1-1, with 7 bases aligning to TRBD1. V was clipped by 0 bases and J by 0 bases; unmatched bases: 1. Per germline, CDR1 MNHEY and CDR2 SVGAGI. CDR3 size: 15 residues. CDR3: CASSYSTGMNTEAFF. The CDR3 bases are TGTGCCAGCAGTTACTCGACAGGGATGAACACTGAAGCTTTCTTT.

This chain joins TRBV12-3 or TRBV12-4 and TRBJ1-1; TRBD1 is a possible D gene (6 bases). Trimming stripped 0 bases from V and 0 bases from J, with 20 bases between. CDR3 length: 19 residues. This CDR3 is CASSLASRGGRRMNTEAFF. Here the CDR3 DNA reads TGTGCCAGCAGTTTAGCAAGCCGAGGGGGGAGGCGCATGAACACTGAAGCTTTCTTT.

The V gene is TRBV20-1, the J gene TRBJ2-7; 13 bases fit TRBD2. The CDR3 is 14 residues long. Germline V gene sequence: CDR1 DFQATT, CDR2 SNEGSKA (reference sequence). The trim removed 6 bases at V and 3 bases at J, leaving 5 bases unmatched. The CDR3, as DNA: TGCAGTGCATCCGGGACTAGCGGGGTCTACGAGCAGTACTTC. Encoded protein: CSASGTSGVYEQYF.

This clonotype was counted a few times. V usage is TRBV6-5 and J usage is TRBJ2-7; a possible D gene is TRBD1 (5 bases). Germline loops: CDR1 MNHEY, CDR2 SVGAGI. The CDR3 extends over 16 amino acids. The V and J ends lost 6 bases and 3 bases respectively, with 21 bases between them. The chain's CDR3 is CASSDSPGRNLYEQYF. CDR3 coding DNA: TGTGCCAGCAGCGACAGCCCTGGAAGGAACCTCTACGAGCAGTACTTC.

The chain combines TRBV29-1 with TRBJ2-5; D might be TRBD2 (7 bases). V shed 7 bases and J shed 5 bases, with 17 bases lying between them. This CDR3 contains 13 residues. From germline, CDR1 is SQVTM and CDR2 ANQGSEA. The CDR3 DNA is TGCAGCGGTTCCCAGGGGCGGGGGGAGACCCAGTACTTC. Translation: CSGSQGRGETQYF.

The V and J genes are TRBV10-3 and TRBJ1-2, with D uncertain. Germline V gene sequence: CDR1 ENHRY, CDR2 SYGVKD. V lost 2 bases and J 6 bases, leaving 16 bases between the germline ends. This CDR3 has 15 residues. CDR3 DNA: TGTGCCATCAGTGAGGCCATATTAAAAGCGGATGGCTACACCTTC. Protein sequence: CAISEAILKADGYTF.

This rearrangement joins TRBV7-2 to TRBJ2-2; D may be TRBD1 or TRBD2 (6 bases each). V was shortened by 1 base and J by 4 bases, with 13 bases between the two germline ends. This CDR3 region has 16 residues. Germline V gene sequence: CDR1 SGHTA, CDR2 FQGNSA. This CDR3 is CASSLVGGPSTGELFF. The CDR3 nucleotides are TGTGCCAGCAGCTTAGTCGGGGGCCCGAGCACCGGGGAGCTGTTTTTT.

Details on this clonotype: A much larger clone differs by one base, so this may be a read error. This sequence joins TRBV6-2 or TRBV6-3 and TRBJ2-7; D uncertain. CDR1 is MNHEY, CDR2 SVGEGT, per germline. V was pared by 4 bases and J by 7 bases, with 8 bases between. The CDR3 loop spans 11 amino acids. For the CDR3, the DNA is TGTGCCAGCAGTTGCTTTTCTGAGCAGTACTTC. Residues: CASSCFSEQYF.

For this clonotype: Here the CDR3 omits its conserved ending phenylalanine or tryptophan, so a read error is the likely source. This rearrangement joins TRBV7-2 to TRBJ2-5; 11 bases agree with TRBD2. CDR3 length: 17 amino acids. The trim removed 0 bases at V and 4 bases at J, leaving 7 bases unmatched. The germline V gene encodes CDR1 SGHTA and CDR2 FQGNSA. CDR3 in DNA: TGTGCCAGCAGCTTAGCGCGACTAGCGGGGCGGGGAGAGACCCAGTACCTC. It is translated as CASSLARLAGRGETQYL.

Many counts were recorded for this clonotype. The V and J genes are TRBV29-1 and TRBJ1-1, with a tentative D call TRBD1 (6 bases). The V end lost 4 bases, the J end lost 0 bases, and 6 bases lay between the germline ends. Germline CDR1 reads SQVTM; CDR2 reads ANQGSEA. This CDR3 region has 12 residues. The CDR3 reads CSVGTVNTEAFF. CDR3 bases: TGCAGCGTTGGGACAGTGAACACTGAAGCTTTCTTT.

This clonotype was seen only a few times. This chain's CDR3 is CASSSSFVMSRGNTIYF. CDR3 nucleotides: TGTGCCAGCAGCTCCTCTTTCGTAATGAGCCGTGGAAACACCATATATTTT. The J gene is TRBJ1-3, the V gene TRBV13; no definite D call. Germline loops: CDR1 PRHDT, CDR2 FYEKMQ (reference sequence). The CDR3 is 17 amino acids. V shed 4 bases and J shed 3 bases, with 19 bases lying between them.

As to this clonotype: A much more abundant neighbour one base away suggests this may be a read error. The CDR3 does not end in the conserved phenylalanine or tryptophan, so this is likely a read error. This chain uses TRBV7-8 with TRBJ2-7; a weak D match, TRBD2 (6 bases). V was clipped by 0 bases and J by 2 bases, with 17 bases between them. Germline CDR1 is SGHVS and CDR2 is FQNEAQ. CDR3 length equals 17 residues. CDR3 DNA: TGTGCCAGCAGCTTAGCTCTCCGGGACTTGAATCCCTACGAGCAGTACCTC. Amino acid sequence: CASSLALRDLNPYEQYL.

This clonotype was seen many times. V gene TRBV2 combines with J gene TRBJ2-5; D gene uncertain. The CDR3 contains 12 residues. Trimming pared 7 bases from V and 4 bases from J, leaving 10 bases between. Per the germline V gene, CDR1 is SNHLY and CDR2 is FYNNEI. CDR3: CASNPTRETQYF. For the CDR3, the DNA is TGTGCCAGCAATCCAACTCGAGAGACCCAGTACTTC.

In this sample, this clonotype turned up many times. The chain carries TRBV10-3 and TRBJ1-1; D is unclear. V was cut by 6 bases and J by 0 bases, with 8 bases left in between. The CDR3 is made up of 13 amino acids. Germline CDR1 ENHRY, CDR2 SYGVKD. CDR3 nucleotide sequence: TGTGCCATCAGGGGTGGACTGAACACTGAAGCTTTCTTT. Translating it yields CAIRGGLNTEAFF.

The count of this clonotype is one. The V and J genes are TRBV9 and TRBJ2-7; no reliable D call. Trimming shortened V by 7 bases and J by 0 bases, and 14 bases separated the two germline ends. The CDR3 runs 14 residues. In germline, CDR1 is SGDLS, CDR2 YYNGEE. DNA for the CDR3: TGTGCCAGCCGGCGTATAGCCAACTCCTACGAGCAGTACTTC. Its translation is CASRRIANSYEQYF.